A single sample is the source of the 27 T cell receptor beta chains below, sequenced in a study of neoadjuvant anti-PD-1 for oral cavity cancer (dated by TCRdb to the early 2020s). Receptor amplification or capture employed the immunoSEQ multiplex PCR assay. TCRdb retrieved this table from immuneACCESS and kept in-frame rearrangements only. Not all clones are present; in checked studies, unresolved V genes account for under half, and no reason is known for the remainder. The sample table contains roughly 34,000 clones; only one count was recorded for around nine tenths of them. Approximately 3.7% of the sample comes from the top ten. The time point label, read with the paper, signifies: before neoadjuvant nivolumab. This specimen consisted of PBMCs, obtained before nivolumab (anti-PD-1) treatment. The receptors were sampled from a person between 40 and 79 years old with oral cavity squamous cell carcinoma.

The genes are TRBV6-5 and TRBJ1-5; D possibly corresponds to TRBD1 (6 bases). Trimming took off 0 bases at V and 4 bases at J, with 10 bases between the two ends. Per germline, CDR1 MNHEY and CDR2 SVGAGI. This CDR3 has 15 amino acids. The CDR3 here is CASSYSRGANQPQHF. Written as DNA, the CDR3 is TGTGCCAGCAGTTACTCAAGGGGGGCGAATCAGCCCCAGCATTTT.

This clone was recorded once. The V and J genes are TRBV9 and TRBJ1-6, with a weak D call TRBD1 (5 bases). The CDR3 runs 17 residues. V shed 3 bases and J shed 0 bases, with 13 bases lying between them. Germline V gives CDR1 SGDLS, CDR2 YYNGEE. DNA for the CDR3: TGTGCCAGCAGCGGGGGGACTGATAGCTCCTATAATTCACCCCTCCACTTT. Its translation is CASSGGTDSSYNSPLHF.

The genes are TRBV14 and TRBJ2-5, with D possibly matching TRBD1 (5 bases). CDR3 length: 15 residues. Per the germline V gene, CDR1 is SGHDN and CDR2 is FVKESK. Trimming removed 5 bases at V and 4 bases at J, with 17 bases between. CDR3 sequence reads: CASSGVKAGIETQYF. CDR3 DNA: TGTGCCAGCAGCGGAGTTAAAGCAGGGATAGAGACCCAGTACTTC.

This rearrangement joins TRBV6-7 to TRBJ1-2; 10 nucleotides align to TRBD1. TRBV6-7 carries the ORF label, with uncertain function. This CDR3 has 17 residues. Losses at the gene ends were 4 bases for V and 8 bases for J; bases not matched to a gene: 16. The CDR3 DNA is TGTGCCAGCAGTTCCCCGACAGGGGGCGAGCGTTGGAGCGGCTACACCTTC. It encodes CASSSPTGGERWSGYTF.

The V call is TRBV7-9, the J call TRBJ2-3; D is possibly TRBD1 (6 bases). The germline gives CDR1 SEHNR, CDR2 FQNEAQ (reference sequence). Deletions cut 5 bases from V and 2 bases from J, with 20 bases between. This CDR3 has 17 amino acids. In DNA, the CDR3 is TGTGCCAGCAGCGGACGAATAGTCTCAGGGGACACAGATACGCAGTATTTT. It specifies CASSGRIVSGDTDTQYF.

The chain employs TRBV14 and TRBJ2-5; no reliable D call. The V gene lost 1 base and the J gene lost 1 base, with 10 bases spanning the gap. The CDR3 is 15 residues long. Germline V gene lookup returns CDR1 SGHDN and CDR2 FVKESK. CDR3 in DNA: TGTGCCAGCAGCCAAGGGCCAGGCCCCCAAGAGACCCAGTACTTC. Translated: CASSQGPGPQETQYF.

This chain joins TRBV6-1 and TRBJ1-1; D might be TRBD1 (6 bases). Germline assignment: CDR1 MNHNS and CDR2 SASEGT. The V end was cut by 6 bases, the J end by 4 bases, with 9 bases between. The CDR3 totals 12 residues. The CDR3 loop is CASRKQGTEAFF. For the CDR3, the DNA is TGTGCCAGCAGGAAACAGGGCACTGAAGCTTTCTTT.

The J gene is TRBJ2-5, the V gene TRBV19, with 9 nucleotides matching TRBD2. Germline V lookup: CDR1 LNHDA, CDR2 SQIVND (reference sequence). The trim removed 0 bases at V and 9 bases at J, leaving 8 bases unmatched. The CDR3 extends over 15 amino acids. This CDR3 reads CASSIEASGAGAQYF. The CDR3 DNA reads as TGTGCCAGTAGTATAGAGGCTAGCGGGGCGGGGGCCCAGTACTTC.

The chain recombines TRBV14 with TRBJ2-5; TRBD1 is a possible D gene (5 bases). This CDR3 has 15 residues. The germline V gene has CDR1 SGHDN and CDR2 FVKESK. With 3 bases removed from V and 3 bases from J, the gap between germline ends came to 14 bases. The CDR3 sequence is CASSHLGQGKETQYF. CDR3 DNA: TGTGCCAGCAGCCACTTGGGGCAGGGTAAAGAGACCCAGTACTTC.

The chain is built from TRBV4-1 and TRBJ2-7; D might be TRBD1 (5 bases). Germline V lookup: CDR1 MGHRA, CDR2 YSYEKL. The CDR3 covers 13 residues. V was trimmed by 4 bases and J by 6 bases, leaving 13 bases between them. CDR3 residues: CASSPLGLGEQYF. CDR3 nucleotides: TGCGCCAGCAGCCCGCTGGGGCTCGGCGAGCAGTACTTC.

The V call is TRBV2, the J call TRBJ1-1, with a tentative D call TRBD1 (6 bases). Per the germline V gene, CDR1 is SNHLY and CDR2 is FYNNEI. The V gene lost 6 bases and the J gene lost 4 bases, with 15 bases spanning the gap. The CDR3 has 14 residues. CDR3 amino acids: CASRTGTSFTEAFF. The CDR3 coding sequence is TGTGCCAGCAGGACAGGCACCTCATTCACTGAAGCTTTCTTT.

This clone is medium-sized (0.01 to 0.1%) within its sample. The chain links TRBV11-2 to TRBJ2-7; possibly TRBD2 for D (5 bases). V lost 1 base to trimming and J lost 6 bases, with 13 bases between them. This CDR3 is built from 14 residues. The germline V gene has CDR1 SGHAT and CDR2 FQNNGV. The CDR3 sequence: CASSLGPVRGEQYF. The CDR3 region has the DNA TGTGCCAGCAGCTTAGGACCCGTTCGGGGCGAGCAGTACTTC. The variable domain in full, with the rest retrieved from reference TRBV11-2 and TRBJ2-7, is EAGVAQSPRYKIIEKRQSVAFWCNPISGHATLYWYQQILGQGPKLLIQFQNNGVVDDSQLPKDRFSAERLKGVDSTLKIQPAKLEDSAVYLCASSLGPVRGEQYFGPGTRLTVT.

This clone showed up just a few times. V gene TRBV5-6 combines with J gene TRBJ1-3, with D uncertain. The CDR3 has 14 residues. The germline V and J ends were trimmed by 4 bases and 0 bases, with 8 bases remaining between them. The V gene's germline CDR1 is SGHDT and CDR2 YYEEEE. The CDR3 DNA reads as TGTGCCAGCAGCGCAGTATCCTCTGGAAACACCATATATTTT. Amino acid sequence: CASSAVSSGNTIYF.

The gene calls are TRBV4-1 and TRBJ2-5; possible D gene TRBD2, 6 bases. Germline CDR1 MGHRA, CDR2 YSYEKL. V lost 3 bases to trimming and J lost 1 base, with 12 bases between them. The CDR3 runs to 15 residues. The CDR3 sequence is CASSQRLVLQETQYF. The CDR3 DNA reads TGCGCCAGCAGCCAGAGACTAGTTCTCCAAGAGACCCAGTACTTC.

This rearrangement joins TRBV29-1 to TRBJ1-3; D remains ambiguous. This CDR3 contains 13 residues. From germline, CDR1 is SQVTM and CDR2 ANQGSEA. V was cut by 7 bases and J by 0 bases, with 10 bases left in between. The CDR3 DNA reads as TGCAGCGCACAGACCAGCTCTGGAAACACCATATATTTT. It codes for CSAQTSSGNTIYF.

The table lists this clone with a few counts. The rearrangement joins TRBV4-3 to TRBJ1-1, with TRBD1 matching 12 bases. CDR1 is LGHNA, CDR2 YSLEER, per germline. V was pared by 3 bases and J by 7 bases, with 9 bases of the junction left unmatched. The CDR3 spans 16 residues. CDR3 amino acids: CASSQNTGTGGVEAFF. The CDR3 DNA is TGCGCCAGCAGCCAGAACACCGGGACAGGGGGCGTTGAAGCTTTCTTT.

The V gene is TRBV7-7, the J gene TRBJ2-5; D may correspond to TRBD1 or TRBD2 (6 bases each). Trimming shortened V by 5 bases and J by 5 bases, and 18 bases separated the two germline ends. The V gene's germline CDR1 is SSHAT and CDR2 FNYEAQ (reference sequence). The CDR3 loop spans 15 amino acids. CDR3 DNA: TGTGCCAGCAGCACCCCCACCGGGGGCGGTGAGACCCAGTACTTC. Encoded protein: CASSTPTGGGETQYF.

This chain connects TRBV11-2 to TRBJ1-1, with D perhaps matching TRBD1 (6 bases). The CDR3 runs to 14 residues. Trimming removed 5 bases from V and 10 bases from J, with 20 bases in between. Per germline, CDR1 SGHAT and CDR2 FQNNGV. Here the CDR3 reads CASSRLQEIRGAFF. For the CDR3, the DNA is TGTGCCAGCAGCCGACTACAGGAAATCAGGGGAGCTTTCTTT.

The chain couples TRBV6-5 to TRBJ2-7; 10 bases align to TRBD2. The V and J ends lost 2 bases and 6 bases, in that order; junction bases with no gene match: 7. Germline V lookup: CDR1 MNHEY, CDR2 SVGAGI. This CDR3 has 15 amino acids. The CDR3 loop is CASSYLSSGGIEQYF. CDR3 sequence (DNA): TGTGCCAGCAGTTACCTTTCTAGCGGGGGAATCGAGCAGTACTTC.

As DNA, the CDR3 is TGTGCCAGCAGCTTGGAGGCAGGCAACTATGGCTACACCTTC. Its translation is CASSLEAGNYGYTF. The rearrangement links TRBV5-4 to TRBJ1-2, with D unresolved. The V end lost 0 bases, the J end lost 2 bases, and 8 bases lay between the germline ends. This CDR3 contains 14 residues. Per the germline V gene, CDR1 is SGHNT and CDR2 is YYREEE (reference sequence).

Points on this clone: Additional DNA sequences in this sample encode the identical CDR3. The chain links TRBV5-1 to TRBJ2-1; 7 positions agree with TRBD1. This CDR3 has 15 residues. In germline, CDR1 is SGHRS, CDR2 YFSETQ. V lost 1 base and J lost 0; bases outside the gene matches: 1. The CDR3 reads CASSLSGGSYNEQFF. CDR3 sequence (DNA): TGCGCCAGCAGCTTGTCAGGGGGCTCCTACAATGAGCAGTTCTTC.

The chain links TRBV6-5 to TRBJ1-2; possible D gene TRBD1, 5 bases. V lost 6 bases and J lost 6, with 17 bases in between. CDR1 is MNHEY and CDR2 is SVGAGI in the germline V gene. The CDR3 consists of 14 residues. In DNA, the CDR3 is TGTGCCAGCAGGACCCCCGGGGGAGGGGATGGCTACACCTTC. The encoded protein is CASRTPGGGDGYTF.

V gene TRBV9 combines with J gene TRBJ1-3, with D possibly matching TRBD1 (5 bases). The CDR3 is made up of 15 amino acids. The germline gives CDR1 SGDLS, CDR2 YYNGEE. Deletions cut 0 bases from V and 0 bases from J, with 7 bases between. The CDR3 nucleotides read TGTGCCAGCAGCGTAGGGGGCAGCTCTGGAAACACCATATATTTT. Residues: CASSVGGSSGNTIYF.

The rearrangement joins TRBV29-1 to TRBJ2-1, with 9 bases identical to TRBD2. Trimming cost V 6 bases and J 3 bases; bases outside gene matches: 6. The germline gives CDR1 SQVTM, CDR2 ANQGSEA. The CDR3 is made up of 14 amino acids. This CDR3 reads CSVGGGAFYNEQFF. CDR3 bases: TGCAGCGTGGGCGGGGGGGCCTTCTACAATGAGCAGTTCTTC.

V usage is TRBV2 and J usage is TRBJ2-1; D is uncertain. The CDR3 has 11 amino acids. The germline gives CDR1 SNHLY, CDR2 FYNNEI. V was pared by 3 bases and J by 4 bases, with 1 base between. CDR3 sequence reads: CASSEYNEQFF. CDR3 bases: TGTGCCAGCAGTGAGTACAATGAGCAGTTCTTC.

The chain is built from TRBV13 and TRBJ2-7, with 7 nucleotides matching TRBD1. In germline, CDR1 is PRHDT, CDR2 FYEKMQ (reference sequence). With V trimmed by 5 bases and J by 0 bases, 4 bases remained unmatched. The CDR3 length is 14 residues. The CDR3 spells CASSPGGNSYEQYF. CDR3 sequence (DNA): TGTGCCAGCAGCCCAGGGGGTAACTCCTACGAGCAGTACTTC.

The rearrangement joins TRBV29-1 to TRBJ1-2, with D unclear. Germline V gene lookup returns CDR1 SQVTM and CDR2 ANQGSEA. The CDR3 length is 13 residues. The V and J ends lost 2 bases and 8 bases respectively, with 15 bases between them. The CDR3 here is CSVEFFREWGYTF. CDR3 in DNA: TGCAGCGTTGAATTTTTTAGGGAGTGGGGCTACACCTTC.